This T cell receptor beta chain was identified in a study of regulatory T cells in long-lasting Graves disease. Investigators prepared the TCR beta libraries by applying iRepertoire HTBI primers and Arm-PCR of CDR3 regions. TCRdb reanalysed the multiplex PCR reads using MiXCR and keeps one entry per CDR3 protein. Of 370,000 or so distinct CDR3 sequences listed, around 16% are singletons. Time point reported: newly diagnosed GD, antithyroid drugs for less than 3 months. From RNA extracted from PBMCs, the TCR library was made. This clonotype was recorded many times. The germline gives CDR1 SGHRS, CDR2 YFSETQ. V trimming: 0 bases; J trimming: 3 bases; junction bases outside the gene matches: 9. This CDR3 spans 16 amino acids. The same sample was also used in a study of T cells in Graves' hyperthyroidism and ophthalmopathy.

This sample comprised peripheral blood mononuclear cells (PBMCs), obtained at new diagnosis, from a patient treated with antithyroid drugs. The sequence was collected from a woman aged 18-29 years with Graves disease. The rearrangement joins TRBV5-1 to TRBJ2-7; 7 nucleotides agree with TRBD2. The CDR3 nucleotides read TGCGCCAGCAGCTTGGGCCGGGCTAGCGGTAACTACGAGCAGTACTTC. Translating gives CASSLGRASGNYEQYF.